This T cell receptor (beta chain) appears in the sequencing data of a study of blood T cell repertoires in COVID-19. The wider study: Spain, Italy and the United States supplied samples that represented acute and convalescent COVID-19. PBMCs, B-cell-depleted T cells, or T cells provided the cDNA or gDNA that made up the material.

In the original processing: Reference gene primer amplification yielded estimated nucleated cell counts. Profiling relied on immunoSEQ multiplex PCR, and the TCRdb table lists in-frame clones only, not all of them. For V, J and clone size, that table is used; D and trimming come from the DNA. The sample has about 180,000 clones, about 89% seen once. CDR1 MDHEN and CDR2 SYDVKM come from the germline V gene. V was trimmed by 10 bases and J by 10 bases, leaving 17 bases between them. CDR3 length: 12 amino acids. The receptor was isolated from a man aged 18 to 30 who had recovered from COVID-19. Input material: peripheral blood. V and J are TRBV28 and TRBJ2-1; TRBD2 is a possible D gene (6 bases). The CDR3 DNA reads as TGTGCCACCCAAACCTGGAGGGACGAGCAGTTCTTC. This gives the protein CATQTWRDEQFF. Full variable domain (missing parts from reference TRBV28 and TRBJ2-1): DVKVTQSSRYLVKRTGEKVFLECVQDMDHENMFWYRQDPGLGLRLIYFSYDVKMKEKGDIPEGYSVSREKKERFSLILESASTNQTSMYLCATQTWRDEQFFGPGTRLTVL.